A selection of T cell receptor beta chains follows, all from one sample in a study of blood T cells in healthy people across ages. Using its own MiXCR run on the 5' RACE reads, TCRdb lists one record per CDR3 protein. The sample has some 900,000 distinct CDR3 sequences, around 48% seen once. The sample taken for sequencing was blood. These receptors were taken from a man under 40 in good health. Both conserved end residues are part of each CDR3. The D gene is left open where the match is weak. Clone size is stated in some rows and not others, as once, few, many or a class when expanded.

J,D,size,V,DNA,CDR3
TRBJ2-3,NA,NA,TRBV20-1,TGCAGTGCTAAAACAGGGAGGGGCACAGATACGCAGTATTTT,CSAKTGRGTDTQYF
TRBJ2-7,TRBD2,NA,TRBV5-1,TGCGCCAGCAGCTTGGCTAGCGGGGTGGAGCAGTACTTC,CASSLASGVEQYF
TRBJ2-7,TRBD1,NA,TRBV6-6,TGTGCCAGCAGTGCCGACAGGGAATACGATTACGAGCAGTACTTC,CASSADREYDYEQYF
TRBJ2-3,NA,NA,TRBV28,TGTGCCAGCAGTCCCATTGTGTGGGGGCTTAGCACAGATACGCAGTATTTT,CASSPIVWGLSTDTQYF
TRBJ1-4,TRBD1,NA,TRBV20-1,TGCAGTGCCCAAGGGACAGCCAGCGAAAAACTGTTTTTT,CSAQGTASEKLFF
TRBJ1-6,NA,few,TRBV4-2,TGTGCCAGCAGCCAAGATACAGGGTTAATCAATTCACCCCTCCACTTT,CASSQDTGLINSPLHF
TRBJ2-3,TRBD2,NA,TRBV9,TGTGCCAGCAGCGTTGCGGGGGGGTCAGATACGCAGTATTTT,CASSVAGGSDTQYF
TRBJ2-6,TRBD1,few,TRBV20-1,TGCAGTGCAGGACAGGGGGCTGGGGCCAACGTCCTGACTTTC,CSAGQGAGANVLTF
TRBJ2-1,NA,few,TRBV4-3,TGCGCCAGCAGCGCCGACGGGTTTAGCAATGAGCAGTTCTTC,CASSADGFSNEQFF
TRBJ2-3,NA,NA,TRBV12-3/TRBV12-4,TGTGCCAGCAGTCGGGTGAGCACAGATGCGCAGTATTTT,CASSRVSTDAQYF